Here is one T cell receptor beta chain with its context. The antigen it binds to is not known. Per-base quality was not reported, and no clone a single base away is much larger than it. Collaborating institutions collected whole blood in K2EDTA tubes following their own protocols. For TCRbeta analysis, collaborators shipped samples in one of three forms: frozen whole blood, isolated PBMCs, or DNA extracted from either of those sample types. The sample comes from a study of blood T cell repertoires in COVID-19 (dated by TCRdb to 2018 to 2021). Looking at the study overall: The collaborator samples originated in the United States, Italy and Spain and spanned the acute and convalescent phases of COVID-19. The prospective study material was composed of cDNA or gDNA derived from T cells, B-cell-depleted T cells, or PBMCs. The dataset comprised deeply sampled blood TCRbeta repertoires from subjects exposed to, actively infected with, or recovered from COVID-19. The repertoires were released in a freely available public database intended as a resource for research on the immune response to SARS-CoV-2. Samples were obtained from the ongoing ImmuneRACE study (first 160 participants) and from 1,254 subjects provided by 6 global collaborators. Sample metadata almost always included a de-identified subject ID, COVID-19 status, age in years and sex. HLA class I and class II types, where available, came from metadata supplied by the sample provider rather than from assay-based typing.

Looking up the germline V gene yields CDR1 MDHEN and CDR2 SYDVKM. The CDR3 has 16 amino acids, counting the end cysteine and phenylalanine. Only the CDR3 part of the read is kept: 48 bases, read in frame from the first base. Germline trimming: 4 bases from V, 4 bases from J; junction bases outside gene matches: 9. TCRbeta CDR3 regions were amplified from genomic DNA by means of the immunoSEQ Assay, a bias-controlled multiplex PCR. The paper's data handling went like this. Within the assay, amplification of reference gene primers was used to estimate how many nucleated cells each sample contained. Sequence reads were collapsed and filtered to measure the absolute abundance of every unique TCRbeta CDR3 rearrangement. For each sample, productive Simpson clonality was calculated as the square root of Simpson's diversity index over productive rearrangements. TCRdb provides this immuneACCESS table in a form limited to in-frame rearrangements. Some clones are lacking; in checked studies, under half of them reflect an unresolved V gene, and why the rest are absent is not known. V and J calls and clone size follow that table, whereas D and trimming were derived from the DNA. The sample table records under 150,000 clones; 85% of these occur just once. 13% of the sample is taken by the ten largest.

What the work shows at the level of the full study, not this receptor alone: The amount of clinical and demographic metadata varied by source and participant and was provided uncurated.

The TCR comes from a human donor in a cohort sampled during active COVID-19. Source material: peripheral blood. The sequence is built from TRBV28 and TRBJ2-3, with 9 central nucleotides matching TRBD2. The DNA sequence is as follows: TGTGCCAGCAGTTCCCCCGCGGGGGGGAGCTCAGATACGCAGTATTTT. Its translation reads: CASSSPAGGSSDTQYF.